These 21 T cell receptor beta chains were sequenced from one sample in a study of T-cell memory formation after mild COVID-19. MiXCR, applied by TCRdb to the 5' RACE reads, yields one record per CDR3 protein. The sample includes 300,000 to 400,000 distinct CDR3 sequences, about an eighth seen only once; the top ten take 20% to 25%. Material for sequencing was PBMCs or a T cell subset sorted from them (not recorded which). These receptors were collected from a man younger than 30 who had mild COVID-19 (a few samples of this study predate the infection). Cell type and time point are not known.

This clonotype was seen many times. This rearrangement joins TRBV10-3 to TRBJ2-3, with a weak D call TRBD2 (6 bases). In germline, CDR1 is ENHRY, CDR2 SYGVKD. The V end was cut by 0 bases, the J end by 3 bases, with 7 bases between. The CDR3 loop spans 14 amino acids. CDR3 DNA sequence: TGTGCCATCAGTGAGTCCGGGGGAACAGATACGCAGTATTTT. This sequence encodes CAISESGGTDTQYF.

DNA of the CDR3: TGCGCCAGCAGAAAGTGGGGGGAAAGCAATGAGCAGTTCTTC. Translation gives CASRKWGESNEQFF. The chain has TRBV5-1 and TRBJ2-1; D is perhaps TRBD2 (6 bases). V was shortened by 5 bases and J by 6 bases, with 15 bases between the two germline ends. The CDR3 extends over 14 amino acids. CDR1 is SGHRS, CDR2 YFSETQ, per germline.

In its sample, this clonotype was seen a few times. The V call is TRBV7-2, the J call TRBJ1-4, with 8 nucleotides matching TRBD1. V lost 5 bases to trimming and J lost 8 bases; unmatched junction nucleotides: 7. Germline V gives CDR1 SGHTA, CDR2 FQGNSA. The CDR3 is 14 residues long. The CDR3: CASSADRGGEKLFF. CDR3 nucleotides: TGTGCCAGCAGCGCCGACAGGGGCGGCGAAAAACTGTTTTTT.

The chain carries TRBV27 and TRBJ2-2; a possible D gene is TRBD2 (6 bases). Trimming stripped 8 bases from V and 4 bases from J, with 17 bases between. This CDR3 is 15 amino acids long. Looked up from germline, CDR1 is MNHEY and CDR2 is SMNVEV (reference sequence). The CDR3 DNA reads as TGTGCCAGCCGTCCAAACTTGCGGGGCACCGGGGAGCTGTTTTTT. The encoded protein is CASRPNLRGTGELFF.

V and J are TRBV12-3 or TRBV12-4 and TRBJ1-2; TRBD1 matches 10 bases. The CDR3 is made up of 17 amino acids. Trimming removed 6 bases from V and 4 bases from J; junction bases left unmatched: 14. The CDR3 DNA sequence: TGTGCCAGCAGCCATACCCCCGGGACAGGGGATCCCTATGGCTACACCTTC. Its translation: CASSHTPGTGDPYGYTF.

In this sample, this clonotype turned up a few times. The chain carries TRBV2 and TRBJ2-3; D is unclear. V was cut by 6 bases and J by 6 bases, with 7 bases left in between. The CDR3 sequence is 11 residues long. Looked up from germline, CDR1 is SNHLY and CDR2 is FYNNEI. Written as DNA, the CDR3 is TGTGCCAGCAGCTACGTGGATACGCAGTATTTT. This encodes CASSYVDTQYF.

This clonotype was counted a few times. CDR3 sequence: CASSLVSGLETQYF. In DNA, the CDR3 is TGTGCCAGCAGCTTAGTTTCGGGGTTGGAGACCCAGTACTTC. This chain links TRBV7-2 with TRBJ2-5, with a tentative D call TRBD2 (5 bases). V shed 1 base and J shed 5 bases, with 11 bases lying between them. The CDR3 contains 14 residues. Germline CDR1 is SGHTA and CDR2 is FQGNSA.

V is TRBV5-1 and J is TRBJ2-5; D is unresolved. Germline CDR1 and CDR2: SGHRS and YFSETQ. Trimming left V 1 base short and J 5 bases short, with 15 bases between. The CDR3 is made up of 15 amino acids. This chain's CDR3 is CASSLPFGPGETQYF. CDR3 DNA: TGCGCCAGCAGCTTGCCGTTCGGGCCGGGTGAGACCCAGTACTTC.

This chain links TRBV3-1 with TRBJ1-5; the D gene is possibly TRBD1 (6 bases). Trimming removed 3 bases at V and 4 bases at J, with 19 bases between. This CDR3 contains 17 residues. Germline loops: CDR1 LGHDT, CDR2 YNNKEL (reference sequence). For the CDR3, the DNA is TGTGCCAGCAGCCAGGGGCACGCGGCGGACAGAAATCAGCCCCAGCATTTT. Its translation is CASSQGHAADRNQPQHF.

Concerning this clonotype itself: Because the CDR3's place on the DNA is in doubt, the DNA is left out and the CDR3 is given as listed by TCRdb. The J gene is TRBJ2-5, the V gene TRBV6-2 or TRBV6-3; the table's D call TRBD2 went unverified against the DNA. The germline CDR1 and CDR2 sequences are MNHEY and SVGEGT. The CDR3 comprises 13 residues, both ends counted. The CDR3 sequence: CASVGPGGETQYF.

The chain links TRBV5-1 to TRBJ1-5, with D maybe TRBD1 (5 bases). Trimming shortened V by 2 bases and J by 1 base, and 13 bases separated the two germline ends. Germline loops: CDR1 SGHRS, CDR2 YFSETQ. This CDR3 comprises 16 residues. DNA of the CDR3: TGCGCCAGCAGCTTTGAGGGGCCCGGGAGCAATCAGCCCCAGCATTTT. The encoded protein is CASSFEGPGSNQPQHF.

V is TRBV7-2 and J is TRBJ2-4; 7 nucleotides align to TRBD2. The V gene's germline CDR1 is SGHTA and CDR2 FQGNSA. The CDR3 is 14 amino acids. The junction had 2 bases not matched to a gene; V was cut back by 4 bases and J by 2 bases. The CDR3 spells CASSSAGTKNIQYF. CDR3 DNA sequence: TGTGCCAGCAGCTCAGCGGGGACCAAAAACATTCAGTACTTC.

The chain links TRBV7-9 to TRBJ1-2; D is uncertain. With 5 bases removed from V and 6 bases from J, the gap between germline ends came to 16 bases. The CDR3 runs to 14 residues. Germline-derived CDR1 and CDR2 are SEHNR and FQNEAQ (reference sequence). This CDR3 reads CASSTDGNPHGYTF. The CDR3 region has the DNA TGTGCCAGCAGCACCGACGGGAATCCACATGGCTACACCTTC.

J is TRBJ1-1 and V is TRBV12-3 or TRBV12-4, with TRBD1 as a possible D gene (6 bases). The length of the CDR3 is 14 residues. Trimming shortened V by 4 bases and J by 3 bases, and 12 bases separated the two germline ends. The CDR3 is CASSYRVTDTEAFF. The DNA of the CDR3 is TGTGCCAGCAGTTACAGGGTCACGGACACTGAAGCTTTCTTT.

The chain recombines TRBV7-2 with TRBJ2-3; D remains unclear. The V gene lost 3 bases and the J gene lost 6 bases, with 4 bases spanning the gap. The CDR3 runs to 11 residues. CDR1 and CDR2 (germline): SGHTA, FQGNSA. CDR3 loop: CASSFPDTQYF. The CDR3, as DNA: TGTGCCAGCAGCTTCCCCGATACGCAGTATTTT.

Only a few counts were recorded for this clonotype. Here the CDR3 reads CASSYSLSGRPYNEQFF. The CDR3 coding sequence is TGTGCCAGCAGTTACTCACTGTCAGGGAGGCCCTACAATGAGCAGTTCTTC. The genes are TRBV6-2 or TRBV6-3 and TRBJ2-1; weak D call: TRBD2 (6 bases). V dropped 0 bases and J dropped 2 bases, with 14 bases sitting between them. CDR3 size: 17 residues. The V gene's germline CDR1 is MNHEY and CDR2 SVGEGT.

This clonotype has a single count. This chain connects TRBV19 to TRBJ1-2; 7 bases agree with TRBD1. CDR3 length: 14 amino acids. The V gene end was trimmed by 4 bases and the J gene end by 4 bases; junction bases not matched to a gene: 6. CDR1 LNHDA and CDR2 SQIVND come from the germline V gene (reference sequence). The CDR3 region is CASSTTGPLYGYTF. For the CDR3, the DNA is TGTGCCAGTAGTACGACAGGGCCGCTCTATGGCTACACCTTC.

This clonotype was counted between two and nine times. This chain links TRBV7-2 with TRBJ2-4, with D perhaps TRBD2 (6 bases). Trimming left V 5 bases short and J 7 bases short, with 12 bases between. Germline CDR1 SGHTA, CDR2 FQGNSA. The CDR3 contains 13 residues. CDR3 loop: CASSEAAGNIQYF. The CDR3 DNA is TGTGCCAGCAGCGAGGCCGCGGGGAACATTCAGTACTTC.

This clonotype was detected only a few times. CDR3 nucleotide sequence: TGCGCCAGCAGCTCACAGGAGTGGAATTCACCCCTCCACTTT. It is translated as CASSSQEWNSPLHF. V gene TRBV5-1 combines with J gene TRBJ1-6, with D perhaps matching TRBD1 (5 bases). Trimming cost V 3 bases and J 7 bases, with 11 bases left between them. The germline V gene has CDR1 SGHRS and CDR2 YFSETQ. The CDR3 length is 14 residues.

This clonotype was detected only a few times. The V call is TRBV9, the J call TRBJ2-1; 9 nucleotides agree with TRBD1. The germline gives CDR1 SGDLS, CDR2 YYNGEE. This CDR3 comprises 15 residues. J was trimmed by 4 bases and V by 2 bases; bases with no gene match: 4. Here the CDR3 reads CASSVDRGQYNEQFF. CDR3 in DNA: TGTGCCAGCAGCGTGGACAGGGGACAGTACAATGAGCAGTTCTTC.

The V and J genes are TRBV3-1 and TRBJ1-1; D is unresolved. The CDR3 consists of 15 residues. In germline, CDR1 is LGHDT, CDR2 YNNKEL (reference sequence). V lost 6 bases to trimming and J lost 1 base, with 15 bases between them. CDR3 sequence (DNA): TGTGCCAGCAGGCCAAGTATACGGAAGAACACTGAAGCTTTCTTT. This codes for CASRPSIRKNTEAFF.